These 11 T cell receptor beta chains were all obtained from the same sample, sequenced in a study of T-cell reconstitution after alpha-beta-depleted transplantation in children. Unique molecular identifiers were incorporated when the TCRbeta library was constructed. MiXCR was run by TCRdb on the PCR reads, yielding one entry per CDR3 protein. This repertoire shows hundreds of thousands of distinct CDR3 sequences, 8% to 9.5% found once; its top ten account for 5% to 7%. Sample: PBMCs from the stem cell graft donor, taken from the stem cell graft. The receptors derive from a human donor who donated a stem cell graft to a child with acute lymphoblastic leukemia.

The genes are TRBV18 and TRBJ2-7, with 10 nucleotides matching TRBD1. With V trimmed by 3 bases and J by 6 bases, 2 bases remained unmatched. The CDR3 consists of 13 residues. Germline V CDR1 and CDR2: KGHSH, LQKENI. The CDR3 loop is CASSPGQGFEQYF. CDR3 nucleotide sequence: TGTGCCAGCTCACCGGGACAGGGGTTCGAGCAGTACTTC.

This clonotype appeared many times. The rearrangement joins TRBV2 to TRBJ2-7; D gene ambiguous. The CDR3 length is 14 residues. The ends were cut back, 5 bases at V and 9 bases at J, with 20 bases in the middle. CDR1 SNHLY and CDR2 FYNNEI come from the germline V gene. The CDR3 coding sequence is TGTGCCAGCAGTCGAACGGGCCAAAGGGCCCCGCAGTACTTC. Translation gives CASSRTGQRAPQYF. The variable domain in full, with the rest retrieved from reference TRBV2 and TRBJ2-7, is EPEVTQTPSHQVTQMGQEVILRCVPISNHLYFYWYRQILGQKVEFLVSFYNNEISEKSEIFDDQFSVERPDGSNFTLKIRSTKLEDSAMYFCASSRTGQRAPQYFGPGTRLTVT.

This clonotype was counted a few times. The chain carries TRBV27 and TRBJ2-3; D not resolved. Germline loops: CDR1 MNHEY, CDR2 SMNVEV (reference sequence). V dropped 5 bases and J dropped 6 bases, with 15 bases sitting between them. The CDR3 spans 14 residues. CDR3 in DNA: TGTGCCAGCAGTCCCCGGCGGACCGGGGATACGCAGTATTTT. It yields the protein CASSPRRTGDTQYF.

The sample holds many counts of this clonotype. The CDR3 nucleotides read TGTGCCAGCAGTAACAGGGTCGTGTCCTACAATGAGCAGTTCTTC. Amino acids: CASSNRVVSYNEQFF. V and J are TRBV6-2 or TRBV6-3 and TRBJ2-1, with D perhaps matching TRBD1 (6 bases). Trimming took off 5 bases at V and 1 base at J, with 12 bases between the two ends. Germline loops: CDR1 MNHEY, CDR2 SVGEGT. The CDR3 is 15 amino acids.

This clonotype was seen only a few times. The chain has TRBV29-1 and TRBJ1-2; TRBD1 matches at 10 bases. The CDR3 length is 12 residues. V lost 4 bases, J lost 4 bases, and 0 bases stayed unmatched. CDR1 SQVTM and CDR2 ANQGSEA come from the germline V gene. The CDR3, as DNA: TGCAGCGTTGGGACAGGGGGCTATGGCTACACCTTC. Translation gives CSVGTGGYGYTF.

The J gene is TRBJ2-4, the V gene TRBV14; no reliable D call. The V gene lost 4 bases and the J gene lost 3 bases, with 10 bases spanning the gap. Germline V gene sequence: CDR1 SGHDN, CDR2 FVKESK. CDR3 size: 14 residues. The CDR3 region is CASSPNLGKNIQYF. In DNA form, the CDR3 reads TGTGCCAGCAGCCCCAATTTGGGCAAAAACATTCAGTACTTC.

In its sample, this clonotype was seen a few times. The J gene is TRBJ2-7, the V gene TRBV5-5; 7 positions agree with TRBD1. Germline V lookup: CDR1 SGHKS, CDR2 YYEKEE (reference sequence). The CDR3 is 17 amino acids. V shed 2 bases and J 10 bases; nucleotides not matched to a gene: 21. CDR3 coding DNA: TGTGCCAGCAGCTTATTGACGGGACAGTCGGTTTTTGGCAACCAGTACTTC. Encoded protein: CASSLLTGQSVFGNQYF.

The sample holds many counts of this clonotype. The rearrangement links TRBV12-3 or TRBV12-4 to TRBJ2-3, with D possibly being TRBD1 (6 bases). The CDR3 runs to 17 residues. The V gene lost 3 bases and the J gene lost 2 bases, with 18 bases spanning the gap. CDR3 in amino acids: CASSLATGHRNTDTQYF. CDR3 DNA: TGTGCCAGCAGTTTGGCGACAGGACACCGTAACACAGATACGCAGTATTTT.

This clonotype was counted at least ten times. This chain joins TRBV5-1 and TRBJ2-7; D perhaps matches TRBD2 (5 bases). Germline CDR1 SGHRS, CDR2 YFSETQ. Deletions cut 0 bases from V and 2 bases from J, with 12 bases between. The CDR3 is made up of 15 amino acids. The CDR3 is CASSLARGLTYEQYF. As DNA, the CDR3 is TGCGCCAGCAGCTTGGCCCGGGGATTAACCTACGAGCAGTACTTC.

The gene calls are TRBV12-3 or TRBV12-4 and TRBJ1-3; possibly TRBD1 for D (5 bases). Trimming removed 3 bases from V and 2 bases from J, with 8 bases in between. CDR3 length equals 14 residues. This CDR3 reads CASSFRDAGNTIYF. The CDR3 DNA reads TGTGCCAGCAGTTTCCGGGACGCTGGAAACACCATATATTTT.

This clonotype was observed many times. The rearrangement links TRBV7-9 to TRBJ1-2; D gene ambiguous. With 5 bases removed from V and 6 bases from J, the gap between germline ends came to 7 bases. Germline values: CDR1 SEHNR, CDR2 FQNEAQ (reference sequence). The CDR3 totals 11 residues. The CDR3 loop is CASSLSHGYTF. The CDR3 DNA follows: TGTGCCAGCAGCCTTTCCCATGGCTACACCTTC.